These 23 T cell receptor beta chains originate from one sample sequenced in a study of T-cell memory formation after mild COVID-19. TCRdb used MiXCR to reprocess the 5' RACE reads, holding one entry per CDR3 protein. The sample has just over 50,000 distinct CDR3 sequences; approximately 9.1% are singletons. Sequences were obtained from PBMCs or a T cell subset sorted from them (not recorded which). All receptors come from an adult woman who had mild COVID-19 (a few samples of this study predate the infection). Cell type and time point are not known.

V is TRBV12-3 or TRBV12-4 and J is TRBJ1-1, with no clear D. The CDR3 consists of 14 residues. The V gene lost 8 bases and the J gene lost 1 base, with 14 bases spanning the gap. In nucleotides, the CDR3 is TGTGCCAGCCAACCGACCGGAAAGAACACTGAAGCTTTCTTT. The encoded protein is CASQPTGKNTEAFF.

The chain links TRBV10-3 to TRBJ2-7; weak D call: TRBD2 (5 bases). The CDR3 consists of 14 residues. Germline V gives CDR1 ENHRY, CDR2 SYGVKD. The ends were cut back, 0 bases at V and 2 bases at J, with 8 bases in the middle. The CDR3 loop is CAISESTRTYEQYF. CDR3 DNA sequence: TGTGCCATCAGTGAGTCTACTAGGACCTACGAGCAGTACTTC.

In its sample, this clonotype was seen many times. The V gene is TRBV6-6, the J gene TRBJ2-1; 8 nucleotides align to TRBD1. With V trimmed by 6 bases and J by 1 base, 5 bases remained unmatched. CDR1 and CDR2 from the germline V gene are MNHNY and SVGAGI (reference sequence). This CDR3 is 15 amino acids long. Written as DNA, the CDR3 is TGTGCCAGCAGGAGCCAGGGGGCTTCCTACAATGAGCAGTTCTTC. Translating it yields CASRSQGASYNEQFF.

This clonotype was seen a handful of times. The gene calls are TRBV30 and TRBJ1-3; 7 bases map to TRBD1. J lost 0 bases, V lost 8 bases, and 7 bases had no gene match. Germline V lookup: CDR1 GTSNPN, CDR2 SVGIG (reference sequence). The length of the CDR3 is 14 residues. The CDR3 sequence is CAVQQGTSGNTIYF. The CDR3 DNA follows: TGTGCCGTACAACAGGGGACCTCTGGAAACACCATATATTTT.

V and J are TRBV6-5 and TRBJ1-4; a possible D gene is TRBD1 (6 bases). CDR1 and CDR2 (germline): MNHEY, SVGAGI. The CDR3 extends over 15 amino acids. Trimming took 6 bases from V and 7 from J, leaving 18 bases between them. CDR3 residues: CASRQQGAGGEKLFF. The CDR3 DNA reads TGTGCCAGCAGACAACAGGGTGCCGGCGGTGAAAAACTGTTTTTT.

This clonotype has more than one count but fewer than ten. The chain carries TRBV12-3 or TRBV12-4 and TRBJ2-1; 8 nucleotides align to TRBD2. J was trimmed by 4 bases and V by 5 bases; bases with no gene match: 7. The CDR3 has 15 amino acids. The CDR3 region is CASSASGGAYNEQFF. CDR3 DNA: TGTGCCAGCAGTGCCAGCGGGGGCGCTTACAATGAGCAGTTCTTC.

This clonotype has ten or more counts. This chain links TRBV12-3 or TRBV12-4 with TRBJ2-2; no clear D. The CDR3 is 13 amino acids. V lost 4 bases to trimming and J lost 7 bases, with 10 bases between them. CDR3 protein: CASSSRMIGELFF. The CDR3 DNA reads TGTGCCAGCAGTTCCCGGATGATCGGGGAGCTGTTTTTT.

A few counts support this clonotype. The rearrangement uses TRBV6-6 and TRBJ2-7, with 7 bases aligning to TRBD1. This CDR3 has 15 amino acids. Looked up from germline, CDR1 is MNHNY and CDR2 is SVGAGI (reference sequence). V trimming: 6 bases; J trimming: 2 bases; junction bases outside the gene matches: 10. The CDR3 nucleotides read TGTGCCAGCAGCCTCCGGGACAGAAGAACCTACGAGCAGTACTTC. This codes for CASSLRDRRTYEQYF.

Turning to this clonotype: Germline and junction disagree at one end, which may indicate a read error. The gene calls are TRBV6-1 and TRBJ2-1, with 11 bases identical to TRBD2. The CDR3 covers 15 residues. Germline loops: CDR1 MNHNS, CDR2 SASEGT. The CDR3 region has the DNA TGTGCCTGCAGCTCGGGACTAGCGGTCTACAATGAGCAGTTCTTC. Its translation is CACSSGLAVYNEQFF.

The chain combines TRBV20-1 with TRBJ2-7; weak D call: TRBD1 (5 bases). The CDR3 totals 12 residues. V dropped 1 base and J dropped 3 bases, with 7 bases sitting between them. Per germline, CDR1 DFQATT and CDR2 SNEGSKA (reference sequence). The CDR3 region is CSARVTDYEQYF. CDR3 in DNA: TGCAGTGCTAGAGTGACAGACTACGAGCAGTACTTC.

The V and J genes are TRBV29-1 and TRBJ2-1; TRBD2 matches 11 bases. In germline, CDR1 is SQVTM, CDR2 ANQGSEA. The CDR3 length is 13 residues. V was pared by 8 bases and J by 3 bases, with 3 bases of the junction left unmatched. The CDR3 nucleotides are TGCAGCCTAGGACTAGCGGGCTACAATGAGCAGTTCTTC. Its protein product is CSLGLAGYNEQFF.

The chain links TRBV6-5 to TRBJ2-7, with D unclear. The CDR3 runs to 11 residues. CDR1 MNHEY and CDR2 SVGAGI come from the germline V gene. V was clipped by 5 bases and J by 3 bases, with 5 bases between them. The CDR3 here is CASSKNYEQYF. For the CDR3, the DNA is TGTGCCAGCAGTAAGAACTACGAGCAGTACTTC.

This clonotype was detected a few times. One junction end disagrees with the germline gene, perhaps due to a read error. V gene TRBV7-7 combines with J gene TRBJ2-3; D is possibly TRBD2 (6 bases). The CDR3 has 15 residues. Germline CDR1 and CDR2: SSHAT and FNYEAQ (reference sequence). In DNA form, the CDR3 reads TGTGCTAGCAGCTTAGCGGTATTGCGGGTACGGGGGCAGTATTTT. Translation gives CASSLAVLRVRGQYF.

This clonotype has just a few counts. The chain is built from TRBV6-2 or TRBV6-3 and TRBJ2-7; a weak D match, TRBD1 (5 bases). CDR3 size: 12 residues. Deletions cut 6 bases from V and 4 bases from J, with 10 bases between. Germline assignment: CDR1 MNHEY and CDR2 SVGEGT. The CDR3 sequence is CASSSGFYEQYF. The CDR3, as DNA: TGTGCCAGCAGCTCAGGGTTTTACGAGCAGTACTTC.

In this sample, this clonotype turned up many times. The chain has TRBV7-7 and TRBJ2-2; 8 nucleotides agree with TRBD2. CDR1 and CDR2 (germline): SSHAT, FNYEAQ (reference sequence). CDR3 length equals 14 residues. The CDR3 spells CATKSGGNTGELFF. CDR3 coding DNA: TGTGCTACTAAAAGCGGGGGTAACACCGGGGAGCTGTTTTTT.

The V call is TRBV15, the J call TRBJ2-7, with D possibly TRBD1 on 6 matching bases. The CDR3 has 14 residues. Trimming left V 0 bases short and J 2 bases short, with 8 bases between. Germline V gives CDR1 LNHNV, CDR2 YYDKDF (reference sequence). The CDR3 reads CATSRDRGPYEQYF. For the CDR3, the DNA is TGTGCCACCAGCAGAGACAGGGGACCCTACGAGCAGTACTTC.

By its share, this clonotype is medium-sized. The chain recombines TRBV4-2 with TRBJ2-7, with TRBD1 matching 10 bases. V trimming: 2 bases; J trimming: 7 bases; junction bases outside the gene matches: 11. The CDR3 spans 16 residues. The germline CDR1 and CDR2 sequences are LGHNA and YNFKEQ. CDR3 region: CASSQKEGTGAHEQYF. In nucleotides, the CDR3 is TGTGCCAGCAGCCAAAAGGAAGGGACAGGGGCGCATGAGCAGTACTTC.

The V and J genes are TRBV5-5 and TRBJ2-1; 15 bases align to TRBD2. The CDR3 is made up of 17 amino acids. Germline V lookup: CDR1 SGHKS, CDR2 YYEKEE (reference sequence). After removal of 4 bases from V and 3 bases from J, the junction contained 5 bases not matched to a gene. The CDR3 protein is CASSLEGLAGGYNEQFF. The CDR3 coding sequence is TGTGCCAGCAGCCTGGAGGGACTAGCGGGGGGCTACAATGAGCAGTTCTTC.

This clonotype was observed many times. This rearrangement joins TRBV25-1 to TRBJ2-2; TRBD2 aligns across 15 bases. Germline V gene data show CDR1 as MGHDK and CDR2 as SYGVNS. V gave up 8 bases and J gave up 7 bases; unmatched junction bases: 5. The CDR3 totals 15 residues. This CDR3 is CASGGLAGGNGELFF. CDR3 coding DNA: TGTGCCAGCGGGGGACTAGCGGGAGGAAACGGGGAGCTGTTTTTT.

Only a few counts were recorded for this clonotype. The V call is TRBV3-1, the J call TRBJ2-4; 8 nucleotides line up with TRBD2. V shed 4 bases, J shed 3 bases, and the junction held 5 bases outside the gene matches. The CDR3 covers 15 residues. CDR1 is LGHDT and CDR2 is YNNKEL in the germline V gene (reference sequence). CDR3 residues: CASSRGRGGKNIQYF. For the CDR3, the DNA is TGTGCCAGCAGCCGGGGCCGGGGGGGCAAAAACATTCAGTACTTC.

This clonotype has only a few counts. The chain couples TRBV14 to TRBJ2-2; D perhaps matches TRBD1 (5 bases). V shed 4 bases and J shed 2 bases, with 14 bases lying between them. The CDR3 sequence is 16 residues long. Germline V gives CDR1 SGHDN, CDR2 FVKESK. This CDR3 reads CASSRTLTANTGELFF. The CDR3 DNA reads as TGTGCCAGCAGCCGAACGTTGACAGCCAACACCGGGGAGCTGTTTTTT.

This clonotype has at least ten counts. The rearrangement links TRBV4-3 to TRBJ2-3; TRBD2 might be the D (5 bases). Trimming stripped 3 bases from V and 0 bases from J, with 16 bases between. This CDR3 comprises 17 residues. Germline values: CDR1 LGHNA, CDR2 YSLEER. The chain's CDR3 is CASSQARGRASTDTQYF. The CDR3 nucleotides are TGCGCCAGCAGCCAGGCGCGAGGGCGGGCTAGCACAGATACGCAGTATTTT.

The chain recombines TRBV6-1 with TRBJ1-1; D may be TRBD1 (6 bases). The CDR3 contains 16 residues. CDR1 and CDR2 (germline): MNHNS, SASEGT. The V and J ends lost 5 bases and 4 bases respectively, with 20 bases between them. This CDR3 reads CASSQPSGQLGTEAFF. The CDR3 nucleotides read TGTGCCAGCAGTCAGCCGTCAGGACAGTTGGGCACTGAAGCTTTCTTT.